The T cell receptor (beta chain) under discussion was sequenced for a study of low-dose radiotherapy and immunotherapy resistance in tumors. As for the study in general: Intravenous ipilimumab 1 mg/kg every six weeks was given with nivolumab 240 mg every two weeks. Patients took oral aspirin 300 mg daily for four cycles from cycle 1 day 1.

This clonotype came up once. A much larger clone differs from this one at a single base, so this may be a read error. Primers targeting TRAV and TRBV primed first-strand cDNA, covering alpha and beta chains. The TCRs were subjected to amplification over approximately 20 PCR cycles employing a constant-region primer in conjunction with a V-primer adapter. TCRdb re-called the reads with MiXCR, one entry per CDR3 protein. The table includes about 91,000 distinct CDR3 sequences, roughly 19% detected once. The time point here: after trial treatment. This sample's treatment: LDRT plus nivolumab, ipilimumab, low-dose cyclophosphamide and aspirin (RACIN trial). Nivolumab, ipilimumab, aspirin, low-dose cyclophosphamide and low-dose radiotherapy were given to donors. Germline V lookup: CDR1 DFQATT, CDR2 SNEGSKA (reference sequence). This CDR3 comprises 13 residues.

This TCR was recovered from a female donor with ovarian cancer. V usage is TRBV20-1 and J usage is TRBJ2-4; weak D call: TRBD2 (5 bases). Sequencing was performed on PBMCs, taken after low-dose radiotherapy plus immunotherapy. This CDR3 reads CSPSPSVENIQYF. The CDR3 bases are TGCAGTCCTAGCCCCAGTGTCGAAAACATTCAGTACTTC.